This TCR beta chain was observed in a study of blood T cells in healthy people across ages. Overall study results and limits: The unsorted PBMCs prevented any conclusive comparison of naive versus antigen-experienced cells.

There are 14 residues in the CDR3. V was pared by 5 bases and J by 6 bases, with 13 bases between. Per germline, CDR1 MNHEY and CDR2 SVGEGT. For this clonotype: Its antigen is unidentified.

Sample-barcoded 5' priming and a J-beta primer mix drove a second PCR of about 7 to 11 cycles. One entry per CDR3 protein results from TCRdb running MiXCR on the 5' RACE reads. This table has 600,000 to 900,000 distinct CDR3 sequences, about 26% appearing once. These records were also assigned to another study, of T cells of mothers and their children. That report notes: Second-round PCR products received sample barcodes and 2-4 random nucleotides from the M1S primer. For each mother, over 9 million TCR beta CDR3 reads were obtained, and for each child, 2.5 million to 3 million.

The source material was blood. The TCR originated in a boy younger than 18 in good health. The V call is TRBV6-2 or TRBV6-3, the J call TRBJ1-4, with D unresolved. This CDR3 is CASSMDPSDEKLFF. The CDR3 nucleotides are TGTGCCAGCAGTATGGACCCATCGGATGAAAAACTGTTTTTT.